Following are 7 T cell receptor beta chains from one sample sequenced in a study of CD8 T cells in Susac syndrome. The RNA, about 0.45 to 1 ug, was put through reverse transcription using random hexamers. TCRdb recomputed calls from the immunoSEQ multiplex PCR reads with MiXCR, one row per CDR3 protein. The sample gives about 150,000 distinct CDR3 sequences, approximately 93% of which show up once; around 0.097% is in the top ten. What was sequenced was CD4+ T cells from PBMCs. The receptors originated from a human donor with multiple sclerosis.

This sequence joins TRBV15 and TRBJ1-1; the match to TRBD1 covers 8 bases. This CDR3 has 13 residues. V shed 3 bases, J shed 6 bases, and the junction held 3 bases outside the gene matches. Germline CDR1 is LNHNV and CDR2 is YYDKDF (reference sequence). Here the CDR3 DNA reads TGTGCCACCAGCAGCGACAGGGGTCCTGAAGCTTTCTTT. It specifies CATSSDRGPEAFF.

This clonotype has just a few counts. The V and J genes are TRBV12-3 or TRBV12-4 and TRBJ1-1, with D unresolved. Between the trimmed V and J ends, which lost 3 bases and 1 base, there was a span of 6 bases. The CDR3 totals 13 residues. The CDR3 reads CASSFPPNTEAFF. CDR3 in DNA: TGTGCCAGCAGTTTTCCACCGAACACTGAAGCTTTCTTT.

The chain carries TRBV13 and TRBJ1-5; D is possibly TRBD1 (5 bases). Germline-derived CDR1 and CDR2 are PRHDT and FYEKMQ (reference sequence). The V and J ends lost 3 bases and 5 bases respectively, with 20 bases between them. CDR3 length equals 17 residues. The chain's CDR3 is CASSLRAGTLGDQPQHF. The CDR3 nucleotides are TGTGCCAGCAGCTTGCGAGCTGGGACTTTGGGAGATCAGCCCCAGCATTTT.

V gene TRBV3-1 combines with J gene TRBJ1-3; D perhaps matches TRBD1 (6 bases). V was cut by 5 bases and J by 4 bases, with 9 bases left in between. The germline V gene has CDR1 LGHDT and CDR2 YNNKEL (reference sequence). This CDR3 spans 13 amino acids. CDR3 loop: CASSSGDGNTIYF. The CDR3 DNA follows: TGTGCCAGCAGCTCAGGGGACGGAAACACCATATATTTT.

The V gene is TRBV5-4, the J gene TRBJ2-3; the match to TRBD2 covers 8 bases. Trimming took 3 bases from V and 7 from J; bases not matched to a gene: 7. Germline assignment: CDR1 SGHNT and CDR2 YYREEE (reference sequence). CDR3 length: 14 residues. The CDR3 spells CASSSSGSANTQYF. The DNA for the CDR3 is TGTGCCAGCAGCTCCAGCGGGAGTGCGAATACGCAGTATTTT.

The chain employs TRBV20-1 and TRBJ2-3; 11 nucleotides agree with TRBD2. The CDR3 runs to 13 residues. V dropped 8 bases and J dropped 7; count of bases not matched to a gene: 8. Germline-derived CDR1 and CDR2 are DFQATT and SNEGSKA (reference sequence). Here the CDR3 DNA reads TGCAGTCTCGATAGCGGGAGGGCGTATACGCAGTATTTT. It codes for CSLDSGRAYTQYF.

The chain recombines TRBV7-9 with TRBJ2-1; D uncertain. The CDR3 runs to 13 residues. V lost 2 bases and J lost 7, with 9 bases in between. Germline V gene sequence: CDR1 SEHNR, CDR2 FQNEAQ (reference sequence). The CDR3 loop is CASSLFSGNEQFF. The CDR3 nucleotides read TGTGCCAGCAGCTTATTTTCGGGTAATGAGCAGTTCTTC.